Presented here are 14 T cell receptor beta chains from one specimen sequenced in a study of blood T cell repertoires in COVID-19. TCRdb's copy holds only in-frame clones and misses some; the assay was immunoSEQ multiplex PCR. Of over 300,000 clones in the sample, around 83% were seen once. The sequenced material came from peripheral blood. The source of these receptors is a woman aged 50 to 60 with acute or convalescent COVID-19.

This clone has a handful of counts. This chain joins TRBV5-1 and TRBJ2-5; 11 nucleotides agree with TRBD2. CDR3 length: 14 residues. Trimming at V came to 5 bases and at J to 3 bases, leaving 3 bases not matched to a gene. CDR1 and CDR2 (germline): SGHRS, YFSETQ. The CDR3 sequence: CASRGTSGKETQYF. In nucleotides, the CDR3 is TGCGCCAGCAGGGGGACTAGCGGAAAAGAGACCCAGTACTTC.

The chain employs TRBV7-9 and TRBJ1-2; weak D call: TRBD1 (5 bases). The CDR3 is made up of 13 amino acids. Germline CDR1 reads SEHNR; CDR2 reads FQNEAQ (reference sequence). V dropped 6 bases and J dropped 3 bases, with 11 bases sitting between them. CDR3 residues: CASSFGGDYGYTF. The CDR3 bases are TGTGCCAGCAGTTTTGGGGGGGACTATGGCTACACCTTC.

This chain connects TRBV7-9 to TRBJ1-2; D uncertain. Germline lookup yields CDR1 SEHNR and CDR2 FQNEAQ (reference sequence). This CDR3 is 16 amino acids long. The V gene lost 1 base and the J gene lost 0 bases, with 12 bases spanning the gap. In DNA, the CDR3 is TGTGCCAGCAGCTTAGACATGGTGACAACTAACTATGGCTACACCTTC. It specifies CASSLDMVTTNYGYTF.

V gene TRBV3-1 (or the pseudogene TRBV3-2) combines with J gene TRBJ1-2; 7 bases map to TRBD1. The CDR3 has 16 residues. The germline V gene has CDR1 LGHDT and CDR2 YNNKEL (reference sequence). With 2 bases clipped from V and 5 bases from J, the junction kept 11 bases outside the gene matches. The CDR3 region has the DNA TGTGCCAGCAGCCAATATCGCGACAGGGCCCTTTATGGCTACACCTTC. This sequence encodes CASSQYRDRALYGYTF.

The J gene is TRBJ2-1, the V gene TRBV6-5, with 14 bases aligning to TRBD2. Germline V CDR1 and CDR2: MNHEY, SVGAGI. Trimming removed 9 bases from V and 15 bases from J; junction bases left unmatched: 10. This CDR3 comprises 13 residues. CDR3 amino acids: CASPKTSGGAAFF. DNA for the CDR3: TGTGCCAGTCCAAAGACTAGCGGGGGGGCGGCGTTCTTC.

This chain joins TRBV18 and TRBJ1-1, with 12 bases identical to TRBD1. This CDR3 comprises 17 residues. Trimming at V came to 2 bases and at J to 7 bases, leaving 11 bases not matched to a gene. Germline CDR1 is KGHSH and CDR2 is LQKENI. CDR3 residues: CASSPVAGTGGKGEAFF. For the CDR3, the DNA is TGTGCCAGCTCACCAGTTGCCGGGACAGGGGGCAAGGGTGAAGCTTTCTTT.

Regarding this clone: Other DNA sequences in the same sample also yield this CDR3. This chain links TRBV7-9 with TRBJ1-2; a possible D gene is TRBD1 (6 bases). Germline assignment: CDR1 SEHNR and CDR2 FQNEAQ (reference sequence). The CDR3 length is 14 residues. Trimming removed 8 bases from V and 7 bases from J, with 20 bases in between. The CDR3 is CASDDTGGVVGYTF. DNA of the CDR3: TGTGCCAGCGATGATACGGGGGGCGTGGTTGGCTACACCTTC.

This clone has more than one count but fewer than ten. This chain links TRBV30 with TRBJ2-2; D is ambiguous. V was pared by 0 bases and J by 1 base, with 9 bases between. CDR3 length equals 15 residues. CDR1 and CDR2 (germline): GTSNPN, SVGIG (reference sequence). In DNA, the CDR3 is TGTGCCTGGAGTGTACTAAGAGGGAACACCGGGGAGCTGTTTTTT. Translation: CAWSVLRGNTGELFF.

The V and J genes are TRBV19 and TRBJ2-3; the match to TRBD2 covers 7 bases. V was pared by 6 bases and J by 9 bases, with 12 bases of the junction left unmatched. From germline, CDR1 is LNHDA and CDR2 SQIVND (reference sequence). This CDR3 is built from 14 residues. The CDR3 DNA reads TGTGCCAGTAGAGGGACTACCGCGAGTAGGACGCAGTATTTT. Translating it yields CASRGTTASRTQYF.

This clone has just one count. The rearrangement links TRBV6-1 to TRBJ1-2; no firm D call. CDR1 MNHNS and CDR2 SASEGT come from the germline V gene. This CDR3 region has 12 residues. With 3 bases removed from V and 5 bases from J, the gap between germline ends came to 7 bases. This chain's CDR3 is CASSDTSYGYTF. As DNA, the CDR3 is TGTGCCAGCAGTGACACAAGTTATGGCTACACCTTC.

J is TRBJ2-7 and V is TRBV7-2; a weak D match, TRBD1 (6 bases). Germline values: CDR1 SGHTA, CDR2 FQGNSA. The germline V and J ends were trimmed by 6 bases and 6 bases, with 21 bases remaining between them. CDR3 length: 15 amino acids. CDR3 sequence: CASSPPPPVGGEQYF. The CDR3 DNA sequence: TGTGCCAGCAGTCCTCCCCCACCCGTAGGGGGCGAGCAGTACTTC.

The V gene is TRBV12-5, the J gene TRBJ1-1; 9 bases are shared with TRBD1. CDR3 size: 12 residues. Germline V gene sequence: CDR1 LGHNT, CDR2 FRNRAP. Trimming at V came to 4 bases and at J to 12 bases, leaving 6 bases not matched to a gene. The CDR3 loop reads CASGYTGGSTFF. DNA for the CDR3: TGTGCTAGTGGTTATACAGGGGGCTCAACTTTCTTT.

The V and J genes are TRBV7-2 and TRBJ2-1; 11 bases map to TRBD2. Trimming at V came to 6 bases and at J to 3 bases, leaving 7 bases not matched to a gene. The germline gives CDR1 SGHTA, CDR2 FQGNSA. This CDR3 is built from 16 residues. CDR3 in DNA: TGTGCCAGCAGTATCACCGGGACTAGCGGCTACAATGAGCAGTTCTTC. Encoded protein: CASSITGTSGYNEQFF. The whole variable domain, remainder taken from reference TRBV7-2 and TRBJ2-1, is GAGVSQSPSNKVTEKGKDVELRCDPISGHTALYWYRQSLGQGLEFLIYFQGNSAPDKSGLPSDRFSAERTGGSVSTLTIQRTQQEDSAVYLCASSITGTSGYNEQFFGPGTRLTVL.

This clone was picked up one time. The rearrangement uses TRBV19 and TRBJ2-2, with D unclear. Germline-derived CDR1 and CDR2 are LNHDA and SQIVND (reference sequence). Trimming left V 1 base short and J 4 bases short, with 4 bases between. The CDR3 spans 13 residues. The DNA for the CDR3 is TGTGCCAGTAGTATAGTCGTCACCGGGGAGCTGTTTTTT. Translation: CASSIVVTGELFF. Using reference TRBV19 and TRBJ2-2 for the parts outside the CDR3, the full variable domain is DGGITQSPKYLFRKEGQNVTLSCEQNLNHDAMYWYRQDPGQGLRLIYYSQIVNDFQKGDIAEGYSVSREKKESFPLTVTSAQKNPTAFYLCASSIVVTGELFFGEGSRLTVL.